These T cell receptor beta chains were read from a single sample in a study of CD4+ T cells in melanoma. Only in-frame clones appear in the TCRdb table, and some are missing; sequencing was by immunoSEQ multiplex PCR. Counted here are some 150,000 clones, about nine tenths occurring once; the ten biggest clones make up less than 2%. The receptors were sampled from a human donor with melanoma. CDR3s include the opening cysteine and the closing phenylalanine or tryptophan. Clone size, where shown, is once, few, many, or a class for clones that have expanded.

CASSLGSAGLYNEQFF | TRBV5-1 | - | TRBJ2-1
CASNGGARESDTQYF | TRBV9 | - | TRBJ2-3
CASSLAAQGTPLHF | TRBV7-9 | few | TRBJ1-6
CASSLGIAGGLGMETQYF | TRBV5-1 | few | TRBJ2-5
CAWSWGGNQPQHF | TRBV30 | - | TRBJ1-5
CASSLSNEQFF | TRBV11-2 | - | TRBJ2-1
CASSLTTGAGNEQFF | TRBV5-1 | - | TRBJ2-1
CASSFSGQMNTEAFF | TRBV7-2 | - | TRBJ1-1
CASSLNSGGLGNEQFF | TRBV11-2 | - | TRBJ2-1
CASSLVGGGANVLTF | TRBV5-5 | - | TRBJ2-6
CASSPDGGNYGYTF | TRBV6-6 | once | TRBJ1-2
CASMGQGYTGELFF | TRBV6-1 | - | TRBJ2-2
CASSRTGGAFLHF | TRBV6-5 | few | TRBJ1-5
CASSQWQGYQPQHF | TRBV7-2 | once | TRBJ1-5
CASSLSGTGRNEQYF | TRBV7-2 | - | TRBJ2-7
CAWKMGGLNYGYTF | TRBV30 | - | TRBJ1-2
CASSEAGPPGDTQYF | TRBV2 | - | TRBJ2-3
CATRGQGAQDTQYF | TRBV5-1 | once | TRBJ2-3
CASSLNSYNEQFF | TRBV7-6 | - | TRBJ2-1
CASSVQGVSSYEQYF | TRBV6-6 | - | TRBJ2-7
CASSPRAPGQGGVETQYF | TRBV18 | - | TRBJ2-5
CASTRTPESEQYF | TRBV5-8 | - | TRBJ2-7
CASSPGLAETQYF | TRBV27 | - | TRBJ2-5
CASSVPDYTATNEKLFF | TRBV6-1 | - | TRBJ1-4
CASSERAGGLAGAFF | TRBV2 | - | TRBJ1-1
CSGTGGRGETQYF | TRBV29-1 | - | TRBJ2-5
CASSPLSGLDVQYF | TRBV5-1 | - | TRBJ2-7
CASRKGGINQPQHF | TRBV6-6 | - | TRBJ1-5
CATSRERGPTEAFF | TRBV15 | few | TRBJ1-1
CASSSSGVTNEKLFF | TRBV5-1 | - | TRBJ1-4
CASNTYSGGRQNEQFF | TRBV19 | - | TRBJ2-1
CASSFPGVDGYTF | TRBV5-1 | - | TRBJ1-2
CASTAGGGDTEAFF | TRBV5-1 | - | TRBJ1-1
CASSQGQGVGYTF | TRBV14 | - | TRBJ1-2
CASSGGARNEQFF | TRBV10-1 | - | TRBJ2-1
CASRSNANTGELFF | TRBV5-1 | - | TRBJ2-2
CASSLIGSGQGGGYTF | TRBV11-2 | - | TRBJ1-2
CASSPQGGIGGYTF | TRBV7-8 | - | TRBJ1-2
CASSAAGGNQPQHF | TRBV5-1 | - | TRBJ1-5
CASSEDYRRTGRPQARGYTF | TRBV6-1 | - | TRBJ1-2
CAWSTRTGIGYTF | TRBV30 | - | TRBJ1-2
CASRHDGTPNSPLHF | TRBV5-1 | - | TRBJ1-6
CASSLGEGIREQFF | TRBV7-9 | - | TRBJ2-1
CASSLTSSYNSPLHF | TRBV11-1 | - | TRBJ1-6
CAISEEGAGSQPQHF | TRBV10-3 | - | TRBJ1-5
CASSLLPGPNYGYTF | TRBV7-8 | once | TRBJ1-2
CAIRAGGLGGYTF | TRBV10-3 | - | TRBJ1-2
CASSVAPGAAKNIQYF | TRBV9 | - | TRBJ2-4
CASSQGGANYGYTF | TRBV5-8 | - | TRBJ1-2
CASGTPGGYTF | TRBV25-1 | - | TRBJ1-2
CASSIIGLAGANTGELFF | TRBV19 | - | TRBJ2-2
CASSYFQRNPGELFF | TRBV11-2 | - | TRBJ2-2
CASSFSAGGSTDTQYF | TRBV7-9 | once | TRBJ2-3
CASSGDYPTDEQYF | TRBV9 | - | TRBJ2-7